This T cell receptor (beta chain) appears in the sequencing data of a study of brain T cells in children with intractable seizures. As for time point: blood from clinic visit 5 months post-surgery; TSC patient then seizure free. Pre-surgery treatment included at least one anti-epileptic drug. Assay used: immunoSEQ multiplex PCR; TCRdb lists only in-frame clones, some missing. Of about 340,000 clones in the sample, 93% were seen once. General study points: Pre- and post-surgery blood differed in depth, so pre-surgery absences may be undersampling.

Per germline, CDR1 MNHEY and CDR2 SMNVEV (reference sequence). The CDR3 runs 13 residues. The ends were cut back, 2 bases at V and 3 bases at J, with 8 bases in the middle. This clone was counted only a few times. The antigen is not known. The receptor was derived from a boy under two years old with tuberous sclerosis and intractable seizures. The V gene is TRBV27, the J gene TRBJ2-7; D gene ambiguous. The source material was peripheral blood, sampled approximately 5 months after surgery. The CDR3 bases are TGTGCCAGCAGTTTAGGTCCAAACTACGAGCAGTACTTC. Amino acids: CASSLGPNYEQYF.